This entry describes one T cell receptor beta chain. The germline V gene encodes CDR1 SGHNT and CDR2 YYREEE (reference sequence). The CDR3 runs to 13 residues. Trimming stripped 4 bases from V and 6 bases from J, with 10 bases between. This sample was included in a study of blood T cell repertoires in COVID-19. Study-level background: PBMCs, B-cell-depleted T cells, or T cells were the source of the cDNA or gDNA that made up the material.

Using immunoSEQ multiplex PCR, the repertoire was profiled, and TCRdb retains in-frame clones only, with some absent. The sample holds over 200,000 clones, 92% seen once. This chain connects TRBV5-4 to TRBJ2-2; D is perhaps TRBD2 (5 bases). Sequencing was done on a sample of peripheral blood. The TCR comes from a man in his 60s with COVID-19, enrolled during active disease. In DNA form, the CDR3 reads TGTGCCAGCAGCATAGCTAGCTCCGGGGAGCTGTTTTTT. Amino acids: CASSIASSGELFF. Variable domain in full (rest from reference TRBV5-4 and TRBJ2-2): ETGVTQSPTHLIKTRGQQVTLRCSSQSGHNTVSWYQQALGQGPQFIFQYYREEENGRGNFPPRFSGLQFPNYSSELNVNALELDDSALYLCASSIASSGELFFGEGSRLTVL.